This TCR beta chain was sequenced during a study of response to subunit inactivated influenza vaccine. This clonotype occurred a few times. In TCRdb, the RT-PCR reads were re-called with MiXCR into one record per CDR3 protein. The sample gives 550,000 to 800,000 distinct CDR3 sequences, 14% of which show up once; around 6.5% is in the top ten. The germline CDR1 and CDR2 sequences are SNHLY and FYNNEI. The CDR3 is 15 amino acids. The V segment lost 4 bases and the J segment 1 base; nucleotides outside the gene matches: 2. This specimen consisted of PBMCs from blood, obtained around 15 days before vaccination. The chain has TRBV2 and TRBJ2-2; 8 bases line up with TRBD2. The source is a man aged 50-60 years who received an inactivated influenza vaccine. CDR3 nucleotide sequence: TGTGCCAGCAGTGCCACTAGCGGGAACACCGGGGAGCTGTTTTTT. Its translation is CASSATSGNTGELFF. The full variable domain, in which reference TRBV2 and TRBJ2-2 provide the parts outside the CDR3, is EPEVTQTPSHQVTQMGQEVILRCVPISNHLYFYWYRQILGQKVEFLVSFYNNEISEKSEIFDDQFSVERPDGSNFTLKIRSTKLEDSAMYFCASSATSGNTGELFFGEGSRLTVL.